These 19 T cell receptor beta chains share one sample of origin, sequenced in a study of blood T cells in healthy people across ages. Combining a sample-barcoded 5' primer with a J-beta primer mix, a second PCR ran for roughly 7 to 12 cycles. TCRdb redid the calling of the 5' RACE reads with MiXCR, one entry per CDR3 protein. The sample consists of about 720,000 distinct CDR3 sequences, approximately 22% of them appearing once. The sample taken for sequencing was blood. The receptors here all came from a man between 65 and 85 years old in good health.

This clonotype has more than one count but fewer than ten. The V call is TRBV20-1, the J call TRBJ2-3; D not certain. The V gene lost 0 bases and the J gene lost 2 bases, with 12 bases spanning the gap. This CDR3 contains 15 residues. Germline-derived CDR1 and CDR2 are DFQATT and SNEGSKA (reference sequence). CDR3 DNA: TGCAGTGCTAGAGATCCCGCCAGAAACACAGATACGCAGTATTTT. It translates to CSARDPARNTDTQYF.

This clonotype was counted a few times. This chain connects TRBV9 to TRBJ1-1; 8 bases match TRBD1. V lost 2 bases and J lost 7; bases outside the gene matches: 10. This CDR3 has 15 amino acids. Germline loops: CDR1 SGDLS, CDR2 YYNGEE. CDR3 bases: TGTGCCAGCAGCGTCAGCAGGGGGCAGCGGGATGAAGCTTTCTTT. Protein product: CASSVSRGQRDEAFF.

The V and J genes are TRBV5-1 and TRBJ2-5; 9 bases align to TRBD1. Germline CDR1 and CDR2: SGHRS and YFSETQ. V shed 4 bases, J shed 1 base, and the junction held 8 bases outside the gene matches. The CDR3 spans 16 residues. The CDR3 loop reads CASSDYRGLPQETQYF. The CDR3 bases are TGCGCCAGCAGCGATTACAGGGGGCTGCCCCAAGAGACCCAGTACTTC. Filled out from reference TRBV5-1 and TRBJ2-5, the complete variable domain reads KAGVTQTPRYLIKTRGQQVTLSCSPISGHRSVSWYQQTPGQGLQFLFEYFSETQRNKGNFPGRFSGRQFSNSRSEMNVSTLELGDSALYLCASSDYRGLPQETQYFGPGTRLLVL.

This clonotype was found a few times. The chain employs TRBV10-3 and TRBJ2-3; D uncertain. The CDR3 loop spans 12 amino acids. Per the germline V gene, CDR1 is ENHRY and CDR2 is SYGVKD. V lost 2 bases to trimming and J lost 3 bases, with 3 bases between them. The CDR3 protein is CAISEPTDTQYF. CDR3 sequence (DNA): TGTGCCATCAGTGAGCCAACAGATACGCAGTATTTT.

This chain connects TRBV11-3 to TRBJ1-2; TRBD1 aligns across 7 bases. The CDR3 runs to 12 residues. Germline CDR1 reads SGHNT; CDR2 reads YENEEA. V trimming: 4 bases; J trimming: 8 bases; junction bases outside the gene matches: 4. CDR3: CASSWDRLGYTF. As DNA, the CDR3 is TGTGCCAGCAGCTGGGACAGATTGGGCTACACCTTC.

This chain joins TRBV6-2 or TRBV6-3 and TRBJ1-2; D gene unclear. The germline gives CDR1 MNHEY, CDR2 SVGEGT. This CDR3 contains 13 residues. V lost 6 bases and J lost 2, with 10 bases in between. The CDR3 reads CASSYDGNYGYTF. CDR3 DNA sequence: TGTGCCAGCAGCTACGACGGAAACTATGGCTACACCTTC.

The rearrangement joins TRBV2 to TRBJ2-2; D unclear. Germline CDR1 is SNHLY and CDR2 is FYNNEI. This CDR3 spans 17 amino acids. The V end lost 2 bases, the J end lost 4 bases, and 17 bases lay between the germline ends. The CDR3: CASSENQAFFTTGELFF. For the CDR3, the DNA is TGTGCCAGCAGTGAAAACCAGGCTTTCTTTACCACCGGGGAGCTGTTTTTT.

A remark on this clonotype: This clone may be a read error of a much larger clone one base away. The rearrangement uses TRBV12-3 or TRBV12-4 and TRBJ1-5; TRBD1 matches 9 bases. The CDR3 length is 14 residues. For the CDR3, the DNA is TGTGCCAACAGTCTACAGGGGGCAGGACAGCCCCAGCATTTT. Its protein product is CANSLQGAGQPQHF.

This clonotype was picked up a small number of times. This chain links TRBV4-1 with TRBJ2-5; either TRBD1 or TRBD2 may supply D (5 bases each). This CDR3 is 15 amino acids long. The germline V gene encodes CDR1 MGHRA and CDR2 YSYEKL. Trimming took off 4 bases at V and 0 bases at J, with 12 bases between the two ends. CDR3 DNA sequence: TGCGCCAGCAGCCGAGATTGGGGGTACCAAGAGACCCAGTACTTC. Translated: CASSRDWGYQETQYF.

There are many counts of this clonotype. V is TRBV28 and J is TRBJ2-1; D remains ambiguous. V was trimmed by 6 bases and J by 15 bases, leaving 12 bases between them. CDR3 length: 10 amino acids. Germline CDR1 is MDHEN and CDR2 is SYDVKM. The DNA of the CDR3 is TGTGCCAGCAGCTATATTAAGACGTTCTTC. Residues: CASSYIKTFF.

This clonotype has a handful of counts. In DNA, the CDR3 is TGTGCCAGCAGCTTAGAAGGACAGTCGGATGAAAAACTGTTTTTT. Translation: CASSLEGQSDEKLFF. The chain combines TRBV13 with TRBJ1-4, with a possible D match to TRBD1 (6 bases). Germline CDR1 and CDR2: PRHDT and FYEKMQ (reference sequence). This CDR3 is 15 amino acids long. V lost 1 base, J lost 6 bases, and 12 bases lay in between.

This clonotype has a handful of counts. As DNA, the CDR3 is TGTGCCAGCAGTTTTGGGACAGGGCACAATGAGCAGTTCTTC. This codes for CASSFGTGHNEQFF. The chain joins TRBV12-3 or TRBV12-4 to TRBJ2-1, with 9 positions matching TRBD1. The V and J ends lost 3 bases and 5 bases, in that order; junction bases with no gene match: 2. The CDR3 is 14 amino acids.

V usage is TRBV3-1 and J usage is TRBJ1-2; D ambiguous. This CDR3 spans 14 amino acids. Germline CDR1 is LGHDT and CDR2 is YNNKEL (reference sequence). Trimming stripped 1 base from V and 0 bases from J, with 6 bases between. The CDR3 reads CASSQGITNYGYTF. The CDR3 DNA reads as TGTGCCAGCAGCCAAGGTATAACTAACTATGGCTACACCTTC.

This clonotype was seen more than once but under ten times. The rearrangement links TRBV5-1 to TRBJ1-1; 7 bases map to TRBD1. This CDR3 has 14 amino acids. The V gene's germline CDR1 is SGHRS and CDR2 YFSETQ. V shed 0 bases and J 10 bases; nucleotides not matched to a gene: 9. CDR3 nucleotide sequence: TGCGCCAGCAGCTTGGAGAGGGGGCCCGGTGGAGCTTTCTTT. It is translated as CASSLERGPGGAFF.

CDR3 coding DNA: TGCGCCAGCAGTAGAGGGCGCAACGAGCAGTACTTC. As protein: CASSRGRNEQYF. The rearrangement uses TRBV5-1 and TRBJ2-7; D is possibly TRBD2 (5 bases). V lost 5 bases and J 5 bases, leaving 11 bases between the germline ends. This CDR3 is built from 12 residues. The germline V gene has CDR1 SGHRS and CDR2 YFSETQ.

This clonotype came up a few times. The chain carries TRBV7-9 and TRBJ1-1; a possible D gene is TRBD1 (6 bases). CDR1 and CDR2 (germline): SEHNR, FQNEAQ (reference sequence). V was clipped by 1 base and J by 6 bases, with 15 bases between them. The CDR3 is made up of 15 amino acids. The CDR3 here is CASSLVQGSLAEAFF. CDR3 DNA sequence: TGTGCCAGCAGCTTAGTCCAGGGGTCGTTGGCTGAAGCTTTCTTT. The full variable domain, rest sourced from reference TRBV7-9 and TRBJ1-1, is DTGVSQNPRHKITKRGQNVTFRCDPISEHNRLYWYRQTLGQGPEFLTYFQNEAQLEKSRLLSDRFSAERPKGSFSTLEIQRTEQGDSAMYLCASSLVQGSLAEAFFGQGTRLTVV.

V is TRBV14 and J is TRBJ1-1; no firm D call. V dropped 0 bases and J dropped 2 bases, with 13 bases sitting between them. Germline CDR1 SGHDN, CDR2 FVKESK. This CDR3 spans 16 amino acids. CDR3 sequence reads: CASSQEIGGFNTEAFF. The CDR3 DNA is TGTGCCAGCAGCCAAGAAATAGGAGGATTTAACACTGAAGCTTTCTTT. The full variable domain, with the rest looked up from reference TRBV14 and TRBJ1-1, is EAGVTQFPSHSVIEKGQTVTLRCDPISGHDNLYWYRRVMGKEIKFLLHFVKESKQDESGMPNNRFLAERTGGTYSTLKVQPAELEDSGVYFCASSQEIGGFNTEAFFGQGTRLTVV.

In DNA, the CDR3 is TGTGCCAGCAGTACCTACCCGGGTGGCTACACCTTC. Encoded protein: CASSTYPGGYTF. The V and J genes are TRBV6-5 and TRBJ1-2; D not resolved. This CDR3 spans 12 amino acids. Trimming left V 5 bases short and J 7 bases short, with 11 bases between. Germline CDR1 is MNHEY and CDR2 is SVGAGI.

The rearrangement uses TRBV6-5 and TRBJ2-1; TRBD2 matches at 13 bases. This CDR3 is built from 18 residues. Germline assignment: CDR1 MNHEY and CDR2 SVGAGI. V lost 0 bases, J lost 8 bases, and 10 bases stayed unmatched. The CDR3 sequence is CASSYSTLAGGLRDEQFF. Written as DNA, the CDR3 is TGTGCCAGCAGTTACTCAACACTAGCGGGGGGGCTTAGAGATGAGCAGTTCTTC.